Listed below are T cell receptor beta chains from one sample, sequenced in a study of blood T cell repertoires in COVID-19. Clones were read by immunoSEQ multiplex PCR, and TCRdb kept only the in-frame ones, dropping some. Of about half a million clones in the sample, 80% to 90% were seen once. Sequenced: peripheral blood. The receptor source for this set is a man aged 18 to 30 with COVID-19, enrolled during active disease. Each CDR3 is given without its conserved first and last residue.

V gene: TRBV7-9
CDR3 protein: ASSPGGGADTQY

V gene: TRBV2
CDR3 protein: ASSEVPDSARQPQH

V gene: TRBV6-2/TRBV6-3
CDR3 protein: ASSSLAGGRNEQF

V gene: TRBV6-5
CDR3 protein: ASSLSGGADTQY

V gene: TRBV25-1
CDR3 protein: ASSHGQDLTDTQY

V gene: TRBV10-2
CDR3 protein: ASSESAGGQDTQY

V gene: TRBV6-5
CDR3 protein: ASSYGGRFYGYT

V gene: TRBV27
CDR3 protein: ASSLRAGANVLT

V gene: TRBV5-4
CDR3 protein: ASSHDRVNTEAF

V gene: TRBV2
CDR3 protein: ASSEWVPGSSYNEQF

V gene: TRBV24-1
CDR3 protein: ATSPGEGNDNEQF

V gene: TRBV7-9
CDR3 protein: ASSSHDSSNQPQH

V gene: TRBV10-1
CDR3 protein: ASRDRGGYSNQPQH

V gene: TRBV5-8
CDR3 protein: ASSFIASTRQPQH

V gene: TRBV18
CDR3 protein: ASSPTGEQPQH

V gene: TRBV5-1
CDR3 protein: ASSLAGRDGYT

V gene: TRBV18
CDR3 protein: ASSPLTRMNTEAF

V gene: TRBV6-1
CDR3 protein: ASSEGGDLAKNIQY

V gene: TRBV7-9
CDR3 protein: ASSAAPRGPGELF

V gene: TRBV10-2
CDR3 protein: ASSVGRATETQY

V gene: TRBV19
CDR3 protein: ASSMSTRGTDTQY

V gene: TRBV30
CDR3 protein: AWSVQGAVGYT

V gene: TRBV6-4
CDR3 protein: ATPGLDTEAF

V gene: TRBV19
CDR3 protein: ASSISDRLHINGYT

V gene: TRBV9
CDR3 protein: ASSVGLAGVYNEQF

V gene: TRBV19
CDR3 protein: ASTSLAVSSGNTIY

V gene: TRBV5-4
CDR3 protein: ASSLRTGNSGANVLT

V gene: TRBV24-1
CDR3 protein: ATSDHGGPVHNYGYT

V gene: TRBV2
CDR3 protein: ASREQGHLANEQF

V gene: TRBV5-1
CDR3 protein: ASSLTGVTPQH

V gene: TRBV29-1
CDR3 protein: SVYSSPRGGYT

V gene: TRBV2
CDR3 protein: ASGTGANTGELF

V gene: TRBV25-1
CDR3 protein: ASSGRLAGVYKDTQY

V gene: TRBV2
CDR3 protein: ASRLAGSSYNEQF

V gene: TRBV3-1/TRBV3-2
CDR3 protein: ASSQDLMTGSDEQY

V gene: TRBV6-5
CDR3 protein: ASRPLSGSGNTIY

V gene: TRBV5-1
CDR3 protein: ASSRNQGIRAETQY

V gene: TRBV7-8
CDR3 protein: ASSLLGQTNTGELF

V gene: TRBV18
CDR3 protein: ASSPSLAGGPLSSGANVLT

V gene: TRBV6-5
CDR3 protein: ASSSQYEQY

V gene: TRBV7-9
CDR3 protein: ASSRDSSTSYEQY

V gene: TRBV5-1
CDR3 protein: ASSSRLAGENEQF

V gene: TRBV7-2
CDR3 protein: ASSLYGETGVNSPLH

V gene: TRBV11-2
CDR3 protein: ASRATGIGELF

V gene: TRBV6-5
CDR3 protein: ASSPGTVGEQF

V gene: TRBV7-9
CDR3 protein: ASSLIGGSETQY

V gene: TRBV4-1
CDR3 protein: ASSHRTSGSFREQY